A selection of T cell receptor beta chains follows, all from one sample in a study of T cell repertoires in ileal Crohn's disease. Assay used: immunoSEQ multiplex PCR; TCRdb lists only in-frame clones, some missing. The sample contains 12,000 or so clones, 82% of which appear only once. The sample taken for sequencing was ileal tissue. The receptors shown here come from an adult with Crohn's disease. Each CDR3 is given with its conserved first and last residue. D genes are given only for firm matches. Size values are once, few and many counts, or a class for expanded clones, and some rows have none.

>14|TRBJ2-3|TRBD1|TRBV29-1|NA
CSVDGQGNTDTQYF
TGCAGCGTTGATGGACAGGGGAACACAGATACGCAGTATTTT
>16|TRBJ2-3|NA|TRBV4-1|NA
CASSPLGGAGTDTQYF
TGCGCCAGCAGCCCCCTTGGGGGGGCGGGCACAGATACGCAGTATTTT
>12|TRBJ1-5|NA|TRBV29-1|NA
CSVRDKNQPQHF
TGCAGCGTTAGGGACAAAAATCAGCCCCAGCATTTT
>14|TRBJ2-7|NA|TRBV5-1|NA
CASRTAQGSYEQYF
TGCGCCAGCAGGACAGCTCAAGGATCCTACGAGCAGTACTTC
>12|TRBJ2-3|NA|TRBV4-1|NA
CASSQGSNTQYF
TGCGCCAGCAGCCAAGGTAGTAATACGCAGTATTTT
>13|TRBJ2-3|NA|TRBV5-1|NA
CASSEGVTDTQYF
TGCGCCAGCAGCGAGGGGGTTACAGATACGCAGTATTTT
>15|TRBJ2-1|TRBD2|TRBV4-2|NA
CASSLTSGGDNEQFF
TGTGCCAGCAGCCTCACTAGCGGGGGGGACAATGAGCAGTTCTTC
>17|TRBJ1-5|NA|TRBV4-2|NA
CASSQDLQGYSNQPQHF
TGTGCCAGCAGCCAAGATCTACAGGGATATAGCAATCAGCCCCAGCATTTT
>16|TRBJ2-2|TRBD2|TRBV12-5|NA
CASGLVTGTSPGELFF
TGTGCTAGTGGTTTGGTAACCGGGACTAGCCCCGGGGAGCTGTTTTTT
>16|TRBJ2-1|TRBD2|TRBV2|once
CASSEAGGTLYNEQFF
TGTGCCAGCAGTGAAGCCGGGGGGACCCTCTACAATGAGCAGTTCTTC
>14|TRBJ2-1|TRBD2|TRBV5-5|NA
CASSFGGRTNEQFF
TGTGCCAGCAGCTTCGGCGGGAGGACCAATGAGCAGTTCTTC
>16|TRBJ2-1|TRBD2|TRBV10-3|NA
CAISESSGGVYNEQFF
TGTGCCATCAGTGAGTCAAGCGGGGGCGTTTACAATGAGCAGTTCTTC
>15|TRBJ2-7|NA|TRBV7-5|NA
CARSPDRGTGDEQYF
TGTGCCAGAAGCCCAGATAGGGGGACAGGGGACGAGCAGTACTTC
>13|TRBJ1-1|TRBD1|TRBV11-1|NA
CASSRDRATEAFF
TGTGCCAGCAGCCGGGACAGGGCCACTGAAGCTTTCTTT
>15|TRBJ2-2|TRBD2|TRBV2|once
CASKLAGFDTGELFF
TGTGCCAGCAAGCTAGCGGGTTTCGACACCGGGGAGCTGTTTTTT
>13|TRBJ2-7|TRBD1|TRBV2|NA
CASSGVGPGGQYF
TGTGCCAGCAGTGGTGTAGGGCCAGGGGGGCAGTACTTC
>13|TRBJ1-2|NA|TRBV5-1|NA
CASSLTENYGYTF
TGCGCCAGCAGTTTGACAGAGAACTATGGCTACACCTTC
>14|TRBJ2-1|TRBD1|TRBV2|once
CASNRDSSYNEQFF
TGTGCCAGCAACCGGGACAGCTCCTACAATGAGCAGTTCTTC
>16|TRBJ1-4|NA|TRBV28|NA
CASSALDRSVNEKLFF
TGTGCCAGCAGTGCGCTCGACAGGTCGGTTAATGAAAAACTGTTTTTT
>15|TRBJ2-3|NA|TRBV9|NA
CASSVKGRATDTQYF
TGTGCCAGCAGCGTTAAGGGCAGGGCCACAGATACGCAGTATTTT
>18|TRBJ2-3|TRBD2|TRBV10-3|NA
CAISAGTSGTGGTDTQYF
TGTGCCATCAGTGCTGGAACTAGCGGGACGGGGGGGACAGATACGCAGTATTTT
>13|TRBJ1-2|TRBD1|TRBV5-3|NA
CARSLGTGDGYTF
TGTGCCAGAAGCTTGGGTACAGGGGATGGCTACACCTTC
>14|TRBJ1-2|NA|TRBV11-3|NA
CASSSHAGVDGYTF
TGTGCCAGCAGCTCACACGCAGGGGTGGATGGCTACACCTTC
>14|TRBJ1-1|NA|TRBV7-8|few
CASSFVVQDTEAFF
TGTGCCAGCAGCTTCGTGGTCCAGGACACTGAAGCTTTCTTT
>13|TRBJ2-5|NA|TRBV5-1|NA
CASSFGHTETQYF
TGCGCCAGCAGCTTTGGACACACAGAGACCCAGTACTTC
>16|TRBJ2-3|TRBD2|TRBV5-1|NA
CASSVTGTSETDTQYF
TGCGCCAGCAGCGTAACCGGGACTAGCGAGACAGATACGCAGTATTTT
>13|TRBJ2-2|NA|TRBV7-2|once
CASRNRDTGELFF
TGTGCCAGCAGAAACAGGGACACCGGGGAGCTGTTTTTT
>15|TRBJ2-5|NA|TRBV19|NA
CASSIATALGETQYF
TGTGCCAGTAGTATAGCGACAGCCCTCGGGGAGACCCAGTACTTC
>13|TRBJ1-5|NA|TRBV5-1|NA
CASSWTVDQPQHF
TGCGCCAGCAGCTGGACTGTTGATCAGCCCCAGCATTTT
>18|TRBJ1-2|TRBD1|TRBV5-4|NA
CASSSGTGGGRSGRGYTF
TGTGCCAGCAGCTCGGGGACAGGGGGAGGAAGGTCCGGGCGCGGCTACACCTTC
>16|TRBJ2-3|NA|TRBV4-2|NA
CASSQVLSREADTQYF
TGTGCCAGCAGCCAAGTTTTGTCTCGCGAGGCAGATACGCAGTATTTT
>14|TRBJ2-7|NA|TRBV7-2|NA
CASSLLGRTYEQYF
TGTGCCAGCAGCTTATTAGGCAGGACTTACGAGCAGTACTTC
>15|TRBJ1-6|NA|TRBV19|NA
CASSLRRDLNSPLHF
TGTGCCAGTAGTTTGAGGCGAGACCTCAATTCACCCCTCCACTTT
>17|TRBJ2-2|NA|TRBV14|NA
CASSQDATRVNTGELFF
TGTGCCAGCAGCCAAGATGCTACTCGGGTGAACACCGGGGAGCTGTTTTTT
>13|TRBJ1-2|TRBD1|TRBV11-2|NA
CASSLDRVNGYTF
TGTGCCAGCAGCTTGGACAGGGTAAATGGCTACACCTTC
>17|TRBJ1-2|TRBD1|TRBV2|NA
CASLVPGQWGTNYGYTF
TGTGCCAGCTTAGTTCCGGGACAGTGGGGGACTAACTATGGCTACACCTTC
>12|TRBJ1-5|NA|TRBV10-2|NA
CASSATAGPQHF
TGCGCCAGCAGTGCTACAGCGGGGCCCCAGCATTTT
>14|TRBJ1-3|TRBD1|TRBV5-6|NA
CASSQTGPGNTIYF
TGTGCCAGCAGCCAGACAGGGCCAGGAAACACCATATATTTT
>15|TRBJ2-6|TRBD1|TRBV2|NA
CASSVTGSGANVLTF
TGTGCCAGCAGTGTGACAGGGTCCGGGGCCAACGTCCTGACTTTC
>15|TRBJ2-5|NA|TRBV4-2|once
CASSQGEQDQETQYF
TGTGCCAGCAGCCAAGGGGAACAGGACCAAGAGACCCAGTACTTC
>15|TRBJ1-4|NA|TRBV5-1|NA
CASSPGQHPNEKLFF
TGCGCCAGCAGCCCCGGACAGCACCCTAATGAAAAACTGTTTTTT
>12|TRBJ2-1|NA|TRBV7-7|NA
CASSLEQGEQFF
TGTGCCAGCAGCTTAGAACAGGGAGAGCAGTTCTTC
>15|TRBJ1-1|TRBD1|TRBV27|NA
CASSVTYRGSTEAFF
TGTGCCAGCAGTGTAACTTACAGGGGTTCCACTGAAGCTTTCTTT
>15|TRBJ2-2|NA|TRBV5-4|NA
CASSLARGGAGELFF
TGTGCCAGCAGCTTGGCCCGAGGGGGGGCCGGGGAGCTGTTTTTT
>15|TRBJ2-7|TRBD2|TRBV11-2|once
CASSLALAATYEQYF
TGTGCCAGCAGCTTAGCTCTAGCGGCAACCTACGAGCAGTACTTC
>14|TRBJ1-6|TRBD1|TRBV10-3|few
CAISRDRTNSPLHF
TGTGCCATCAGTCGGGACAGGACGAATTCACCCCTCCACTTT
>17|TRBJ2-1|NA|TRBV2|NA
CASSDQSRSFSVDEQFF
TGTGCCAGCAGTGATCAGTCTCGATCGTTTAGCGTGGATGAGCAGTTCTTC